These 29 T cell receptor beta chains originate from one sample sequenced in a study of T cells in Graves' hyperthyroidism and ophthalmopathy. TCR beta CDR3 regions were amplified from RNA. TCR CDR3 underwent first-round RT-PCR with the HTBI primer set. MiXCR was run by TCRdb on the multiplex PCR reads, yielding one entry per CDR3 protein. The table records over 450,000 distinct CDR3 sequences, 17% of them present only once. Sequencing was carried out using blood. The receptors here all came from a woman aged 18-30 years with Graves' ophthalmopathy.

Many counts were recorded for this clonotype. The rearrangement uses TRBV20-1 and TRBJ2-3, with 10 positions matching TRBD2. The CDR3 length is 14 residues. Germline V gives CDR1 DFQATT, CDR2 SNEGSKA (reference sequence). With V trimmed by 3 bases and J by 1 base, 1 base remained unmatched. The CDR3 region has the DNA TGCAGTGCTAGGAGCGGGAGGGGCACAGATACGCAGTATTTT. Translation: CSARSGRGTDTQYF.

The chain couples TRBV27 to TRBJ1-5, with 8 bases matching TRBD1. The germline V gene encodes CDR1 MNHEY and CDR2 SMNVEV (reference sequence). The CDR3 loop spans 15 amino acids. Germline trimming cut 4 bases from V and 3 bases from J; bases unmatched to any gene: 5. The CDR3 loop is CASSYRDRSNQPQHF. The CDR3 DNA sequence: TGTGCCAGCAGTTACCGGGACAGGTCCAATCAGCCCCAGCATTTT.

This clonotype appeared many times. The J gene is TRBJ2-1, the V gene TRBV20-1, with a tentative D call TRBD2 (6 bases). From germline, CDR1 is DFQATT and CDR2 SNEGSKA (reference sequence). Trimming shortened V by 6 bases and J by 4 bases, and 16 bases separated the two germline ends. The CDR3 has 14 residues. The CDR3 bases are TGCAGTGCGACGGGACTGGCGGGTTACAATGAGCAGTTCTTC. This encodes CSATGLAGYNEQFF.

This clonotype has a handful of counts. The CDR3 bases are TGTGCCAGCTCACCACAGTTAGCCGGAAGCATATACGAGCAGTACTTC. This codes for CASSPQLAGSIYEQYF. The chain carries TRBV18 and TRBJ2-7; D is unresolved. The V gene's germline CDR1 is KGHSH and CDR2 LQKENI. This CDR3 has 16 amino acids. Trimming shortened V by 1 base and J by 4 bases, and 17 bases separated the two germline ends.

This clonotype was seen ten or more times. The rearrangement joins TRBV25-1 to TRBJ1-1; D is unresolved. Germline-derived CDR1 and CDR2 are MGHDK and SYGVNS. The CDR3 is 15 residues long. Trimming left V 1 base short and J 4 bases short, with 13 bases between. CDR3 in DNA: TGTGCCAGCAGTGAATTGGGCGAAGGGATCACTGAAGCTTTCTTT. It is translated as CASSELGEGITEAFF.

The table lists this clonotype with many counts. The chain couples TRBV20-1 to TRBJ2-1, with D possibly TRBD2 on 6 matching bases. Trimming shortened V by 3 bases and J by 6 bases, and 9 bases separated the two germline ends. Germline values: CDR1 DFQATT, CDR2 SNEGSKA (reference sequence). The CDR3 has 12 residues. CDR3 protein: CSASSTSNEQFF. The CDR3 DNA reads TGCAGTGCTAGTTCGACTAGCAATGAGCAGTTCTTC.

In its sample, this clonotype was seen a few times. The chain links TRBV7-9 to TRBJ2-2, with D uncertain. Between the trimmed V and J ends, which lost 0 bases and 6 bases, there was a span of 11 bases. There are 15 residues in the CDR3. Germline values: CDR1 SEHNR, CDR2 FQNEAQ (reference sequence). The chain's CDR3 is CASSLARGRPGELFF. In DNA, the CDR3 is TGTGCCAGCAGCTTAGCGCGTGGAAGGCCCGGGGAGCTGTTTTTT.

This clonotype was recorded a few times. The rearrangement joins TRBV5-1 to TRBJ2-5; 7 bases fit TRBD2. This CDR3 has 16 amino acids. In germline, CDR1 is SGHRS, CDR2 YFSETQ. J lost 0 bases, V lost 0 bases, and 5 bases had no gene match. The CDR3, as DNA: TGCGCCAGCAGCTTGGATAGGCGGGAGTACCAAGAGACCCAGTACTTC. Amino acids: CASSLDRREYQETQYF.

CDR3 sequence (DNA): TGCGCCAGCAGCACCCGGGACTTTAACTATGGCTACACCTTC. Translation: CASSTRDFNYGYTF. V gene TRBV5-1 combines with J gene TRBJ1-2, with D tentatively TRBD1 (5 bases). This CDR3 comprises 14 residues. Trimming cost V 4 bases and J 1 base, with 11 bases left between them. Per the germline V gene, CDR1 is SGHRS and CDR2 is YFSETQ.

The gene calls are TRBV7-8 and TRBJ2-7; D is perhaps TRBD2 (5 bases). The germline V gene has CDR1 SGHVS and CDR2 FQNEAQ. The CDR3 contains 16 residues. The V end was cut by 0 bases, the J end by 3 bases, with 15 bases between. CDR3 region: CASSLARLASGYEQYF. The CDR3 DNA reads as TGTGCCAGCAGCTTAGCGCGGTTGGCGAGCGGCTACGAGCAGTACTTC.

The chain couples TRBV10-3 to TRBJ1-1; D is possibly TRBD1 (6 bases). Germline CDR1 and CDR2: ENHRY and SYGVKD. CDR3 length: 13 amino acids. The V end lost 4 bases, the J end lost 7 bases, and 13 bases lay between the germline ends. The CDR3 DNA sequence: TGTGCCATCAGTGCTACAGGGAGGGGTGAAGCTTTCTTT. Encoded protein: CAISATGRGEAFF.

V is TRBV9 and J is TRBJ2-1; 14 bases align to TRBD2. This CDR3 spans 17 amino acids. V lost 3 bases, J lost 6 bases, and 8 bases stayed unmatched. The V gene's germline CDR1 is SGDLS and CDR2 YYNGEE. In DNA form, the CDR3 reads TGTGCCAGCAGCGGATCCAGACTAGCGGGGGGGGGCAATGAGCAGTTCTTC. It is translated as CASSGSRLAGGGNEQFF.

There are a few counts of this clonotype. The rearrangement links TRBV20-1 to TRBJ2-1; 13 nucleotides agree with TRBD2. CDR3 size: 17 residues. Germline V gives CDR1 DFQATT, CDR2 SNEGSKA (reference sequence). V dropped 4 bases and J dropped 7; count of bases not matched to a gene: 13. CDR3 coding DNA: TGCAGTGCTAAGGGACTAGCGGGGCCTTCGGGGTTGAATGAGCAGTTCTTC. This sequence encodes CSAKGLAGPSGLNEQFF.

This clonotype was counted at least ten times. The rearrangement links TRBV27 to TRBJ2-1; 12 bases agree with TRBD2. V lost 5 bases, J lost 3 bases, and 5 bases stayed unmatched. Germline assignment: CDR1 MNHEY and CDR2 SMNVEV (reference sequence). The CDR3 spans 16 residues. For the CDR3, the DNA is TGTGCCAGCAGTACTCGGACTAGCGGGAACTACAATGAGCAGTTCTTC. Amino acids: CASSTRTSGNYNEQFF.

At least ten counts were recorded for this clonotype. This chain uses TRBV9 with TRBJ1-2; possible D gene TRBD1, 6 bases. V was pared by 4 bases and J by 0 bases, with 13 bases between. The CDR3 has 15 residues. Germline lookup yields CDR1 SGDLS and CDR2 YYNGEE. This chain's CDR3 is CASSLRQATNYGYTF. The DNA for the CDR3 is TGTGCCAGCAGCCTCAGACAGGCTACTAACTATGGCTACACCTTC.

In its sample, this clonotype was seen many times. The rearrangement joins TRBV3-1 to TRBJ1-1, with 8 positions matching TRBD1. Germline lookup yields CDR1 LGHDT and CDR2 YNNKEL (reference sequence). The J segment lost 6 bases and the V segment lost 2 bases, leaving 8 bases of the junction unmatched. CDR3 size: 15 residues. CDR3 amino acids: CASSQWDRQLPEAFF. Here the CDR3 DNA reads TGTGCCAGCAGCCAATGGGACAGGCAACTTCCTGAAGCTTTCTTT.

The chain uses TRBV5-1 and TRBJ2-2; TRBD1 matches at 9 bases. Germline CDR1 is SGHRS and CDR2 is YFSETQ. The CDR3 has 15 amino acids. J lost 3 bases, V lost 4 bases, and 4 bases had no gene match. The CDR3 protein is CASSRDRGDTGELFF. Here the CDR3 DNA reads TGCGCCAGCAGCCGAGACAGGGGGGACACCGGGGAGCTGTTTTTT.

Only a few counts were recorded for this clonotype. The rearrangement uses TRBV5-6 and TRBJ1-3; D is perhaps TRBD1 (5 bases). This CDR3 has 15 amino acids. V was pared by 4 bases and J by 2 bases, with 13 bases between. Germline V CDR1 and CDR2: SGHDT, YYEEEE. The CDR3: CASSQRGTTGNTIYF. CDR3 DNA: TGTGCCAGCAGCCAAAGGGGAACTACTGGAAACACCATATATTTT.

V usage is TRBV6-1 and J usage is TRBJ2-1; 11 bases are a match to TRBD1. Germline assignment: CDR1 MNHNS and CDR2 SASEGT. V was clipped by 6 bases and J by 4 bases; unmatched bases: 5. The length of the CDR3 is 15 residues. CDR3 loop: CASRLGQGGYNEQFF. DNA for the CDR3: TGTGCCAGCAGACTGGGACAGGGGGGATACAATGAGCAGTTCTTC.

In its sample, this clonotype was seen many times. The chain recombines TRBV11-2 with TRBJ2-1; no clear D gene. The V end was cut by 5 bases, the J end by 2 bases, with 22 bases between. Germline CDR1 and CDR2: SGHAT and FQNNGV. The CDR3 spans 18 residues. In DNA form, the CDR3 reads TGTGCCAGCAGCCATGCGGAACTGGATCGCCGCCCCTACAATGAGCAGTTCTTC. This encodes CASSHAELDRRPYNEQFF.

This clonotype was recorded a few times. CDR3 nucleotides: TGCGCCAGCAGCCAAGGAGCACTAAACACCGGGGAGCTGTTTTTT. Encoded protein: CASSQGALNTGELFF. The genes are TRBV4-1 and TRBJ2-2; D is unclear. Germline CDR1 is MGHRA and CDR2 is YSYEKL. Trimming removed 1 base from V and 2 bases from J, with 8 bases in between. This CDR3 is built from 15 residues.

This clonotype came up a few times. This chain joins TRBV7-9 and TRBJ1-5; tentatively, D is TRBD1 (5 bases). Trimming shortened V by 5 bases and J by 4 bases, and 18 bases separated the two germline ends. CDR1 and CDR2 from the germline V gene are SEHNR and FQNEAQ (reference sequence). The CDR3 spans 16 residues. CDR3 in DNA: TGTGCCAGCAGCCCCAGGACGGCGGGGGAGAATCAGCCCCAGCATTTT. It specifies CASSPRTAGENQPQHF.

This clonotype was detected many times. This rearrangement joins TRBV11-2 to TRBJ2-3; D tentatively reads TRBD1 or TRBD2 (6 bases each). The CDR3 has 14 amino acids. V lost 3 bases to trimming and J lost 4 bases, with 11 bases between them. Germline V gene sequence: CDR1 SGHAT, CDR2 FQNNGV. DNA for the CDR3: TGTGCCAGCAGCTTCTTGGGGGGCGCAGATACGCAGTATTTT. This encodes CASSFLGGADTQYF.

This chain connects TRBV6-1 to TRBJ2-7; 11 nucleotides align to TRBD1. Trimming at V came to 6 bases and at J to 4 bases, leaving 5 bases not matched to a gene. The CDR3 consists of 14 residues. CDR1 is MNHNS and CDR2 is SASEGT in the germline V gene. CDR3 sequence reads: CASRSRDRGYEQYF. In DNA, the CDR3 is TGTGCCAGCAGAAGCCGGGACAGGGGGTACGAGCAGTACTTC.

This sequence joins TRBV12-3 or TRBV12-4 and TRBJ2-2, with 7 bases identical to TRBD1. Trimming at V came to 7 bases and at J to 0 bases, leaving 8 bases not matched to a gene. The CDR3 has 16 amino acids. The CDR3 bases are TGTGCCAGCAAACGACAGGGTGCCGCGAACACCGGGGAGCTGTTTTTT. Amino acids: CASKRQGAANTGELFF.

This clonotype was observed at least ten times. The chain is built from TRBV28 and TRBJ2-7; D gene uncertain. Germline loops: CDR1 MDHEN, CDR2 SYDVKM. This CDR3 is 12 amino acids long. Trimming left V 6 bases short and J 3 bases short, with 9 bases between. CDR3 sequence (DNA): TGTGCCAGCAGGTCCTTGGGCTACGAGCAGTACTTC. Protein product: CASRSLGYEQYF.

The gene calls are TRBV20-1 and TRBJ1-4, with a weak D call TRBD1 (5 bases). CDR1 is DFQATT and CDR2 is SNEGSKA in the germline V gene (reference sequence). CDR3 length equals 12 residues. Trimming pared 3 bases from V and 7 bases from J, leaving 9 bases between. CDR3 amino acids: CSASRGSEKLFF. The DNA for the CDR3 is TGCAGTGCTAGCCGGGGCAGTGAAAAACTGTTTTTT.

This clonotype has ten or more counts. The chain recombines TRBV2 with TRBJ2-1, with D possibly matching TRBD2 (5 bases). CDR1 SNHLY and CDR2 FYNNEI come from the germline V gene. The CDR3 has 16 amino acids. The V gene lost 8 bases and the J gene lost 9 bases, with 26 bases spanning the gap. The CDR3, as DNA: TGTGCCAGCGTTCTAATCGAGGGTATAATGGGAATTGAGCAGTTCTTC. Translating gives CASVLIEGIMGIEQFF.

This clonotype was recorded once. The chain employs TRBV28 and TRBJ1-2; 7 bases line up with TRBD1. Germline CDR1 is MDHEN and CDR2 is SYDVKM. The CDR3 runs 14 residues. The V segment lost 2 bases and the J segment 12 bases; nucleotides outside the gene matches: 12. This CDR3 is CASSLLRGRGGNTF. The CDR3 DNA reads TGTGCCAGCAGTTTACTTAGGGGCAGGGGGGGAAACACCTTC.